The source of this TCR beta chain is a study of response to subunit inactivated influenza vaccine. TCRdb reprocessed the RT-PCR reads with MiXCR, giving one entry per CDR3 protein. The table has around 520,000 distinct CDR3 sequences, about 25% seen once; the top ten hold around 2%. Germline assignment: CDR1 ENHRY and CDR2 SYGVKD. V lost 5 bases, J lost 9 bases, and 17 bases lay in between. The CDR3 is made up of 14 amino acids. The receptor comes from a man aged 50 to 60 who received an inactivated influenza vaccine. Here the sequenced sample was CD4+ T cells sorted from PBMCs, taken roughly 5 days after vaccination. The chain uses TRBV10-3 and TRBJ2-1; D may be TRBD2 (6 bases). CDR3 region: CAISWDSSGGEQFF. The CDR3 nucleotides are TGTGCCATCAGTTGGGACTCCTCCGGGGGTGAGCAGTTCTTC.